This T cell receptor (beta chain) was observed in a study of blood T cell repertoires in COVID-19. Trimming took 6 bases from V and 2 from J; bases not matched to a gene: 2. The CDR3 consists of 14 residues. Germline V gives CDR1 LNHDA, CDR2 SQIVND (reference sequence). Repertoires were generated with immunoSEQ multiplex PCR, while TCRdb's copy carries only in-frame clones and drops some. Of around 32,000 clones listed, 90% are singletons. The chain carries TRBV19 and TRBJ1-2, with 11 nucleotides matching TRBD1. Sequencing was done on a sample of peripheral blood. The source is a man between 70 and 80 years old with active or convalescent COVID-19. This chain's CDR3 is CASSRDRGNYGYTF. CDR3 nucleotides: TGTGCCAGTAGCCGGGACAGGGGGAACTATGGCTACACCTTC.